One and the same sample provided the 26 T cell receptor beta chains below, sequenced in a study of cytomegalovirus exposure and HLA in healthy donors. 13 Jbeta primers and 60 Vbeta primers were used for the PCR. Using immunoSEQ multiplex PCR, the repertoire was profiled, and TCRdb retains in-frame clones only, with some absent. This sample's table reports about 140,000 clones. The sample consisted of PBMCs. The source is a male donor in good health and CMV-seronegative.

The chain combines TRBV7-9 with TRBJ2-7; possible D gene TRBD1, 6 bases. With 3 bases removed from V and 7 bases from J, the gap between germline ends came to 13 bases. This CDR3 comprises 13 residues. The germline V gene encodes CDR1 SEHNR and CDR2 FQNEAQ (reference sequence). This chain's CDR3 is CASSLGHGFEQYF. CDR3 nucleotides: TGTGCCAGCAGCTTGGGACATGGTTTTGAGCAGTACTTC.

J is TRBJ1-1 and V is TRBV19, with a tentative D call TRBD1 (6 bases). V lost 10 bases and J lost 4, with 22 bases in between. The CDR3 totals 15 residues. Germline loops: CDR1 LNHDA, CDR2 SQIVND (reference sequence). CDR3 in DNA: TGTGCCACTTCGTGGGGATGGCAGGGGAGCACTGAAGCTTTCTTT. It codes for CATSWGWQGSTEAFF.

This CDR3 reads CASSYSGQGGTEAFF. The CDR3 coding sequence is TGTGCCAGCAGTTACTCCGGACAGGGAGGAACTGAAGCTTTCTTT. J is TRBJ1-1 and V is TRBV6-6, with 8 bases aligning to TRBD1. Per the germline V gene, CDR1 is MNHNY and CDR2 is SVGAGI (reference sequence). J lost 5 bases, V lost 0 bases, and 5 bases had no gene match. CDR3 length: 15 residues.

This chain joins TRBV5-6 and TRBJ1-5; 7 positions agree with TRBD1. From germline, CDR1 is SGHDT and CDR2 YYEEEE. This CDR3 region has 15 residues. V shed 3 bases, J shed 7 bases, and the junction held 10 bases outside the gene matches. CDR3 sequence reads: CASSYRDSLGQPQHF. The DNA of the CDR3 is TGTGCCAGCAGCTATCGGGACAGCTTGGGGCAGCCCCAGCATTTT. The whole variable domain, filled in from reference TRBV5-6 and TRBJ1-5, reads DAGVTQSPTHLIKTRGQQVTLRCSPKSGHDTVSWYQQALGQGPQFIFQYYEEEERQRGNFPDRFSGHQFPNYSSELNVNALLLGDSALYLCASSYRDSLGQPQHFGDGTRLSIL.

V usage is TRBV5-1 and J usage is TRBJ2-3; TRBD2 aligns across 12 bases. The CDR3 runs to 17 residues. The junction had 7 bases not matched to a gene; V was cut back by 0 bases and J by 5 bases. CDR1 is SGHRS, CDR2 YFSETQ, per germline. CDR3 nucleotide sequence: TGCGCCAGCAGCTTGGGGCTAGCGGGAGGGCCGAGAGATACGCAGTATTTT. Its protein is CASSLGLAGGPRDTQYF.

This rearrangement joins TRBV30 to TRBJ2-7; no clear D gene. This CDR3 region has 15 residues. CDR1 is GTSNPN and CDR2 is SVGIG in the germline V gene (reference sequence). With 3 bases removed from V and 6 bases from J, the gap between germline ends came to 21 bases. CDR3 sequence: CAWSASSQVAGEQYF. The DNA of the CDR3 is TGTGCCTGGAGCGCTTCAAGCCAAGTGGCAGGCGAGCAGTACTTC.

The V call is TRBV5-1, the J call TRBJ2-7; 7 bases are shared with TRBD1. This CDR3 has 12 amino acids. Germline CDR1 SGHRS, CDR2 YFSETQ. V lost 3 bases, J lost 5 bases, and 2 bases stayed unmatched. CDR3 DNA: TGCGCCAGCAGCTCTACAGGGGACGAGCAGTACTTC. Protein: CASSSTGDEQYF. The full variable domain, rest sourced from reference TRBV5-1 and TRBJ2-7, is KAGVTQTPRYLIKTRGQQVTLSCSPISGHRSVSWYQQTPGQGLQFLFEYFSETQRNKGNFPGRFSGRQFSNSRSEMNVSTLELGDSALYLCASSSTGDEQYFGPGTRLTVT.

The gene calls are TRBV5-1 and TRBJ2-1; 11 positions match TRBD2. This CDR3 spans 15 amino acids. V trimming: 4 bases; J trimming: 5 bases; junction bases outside the gene matches: 5. The germline gives CDR1 SGHRS, CDR2 YFSETQ. The CDR3 DNA reads TGCGCCAGCAGCGACGGGACTAGCGGCCACAATGAGCAGTTCTTC. The encoded protein is CASSDGTSGHNEQFF. The complete variable domain, with remaining parts taken from reference TRBV5-1 and TRBJ2-1, reads KAGVTQTPRYLIKTRGQQVTLSCSPISGHRSVSWYQQTPGQGLQFLFEYFSETQRNKGNFPGRFSGRQFSNSRSEMNVSTLELGDSALYLCASSDGTSGHNEQFFGPGTRLTVL.

The J gene is TRBJ2-5, the V gene TRBV25-1, with D hard to call. CDR1 MGHDK and CDR2 SYGVNS come from the germline V gene. This CDR3 is 12 amino acids long. Trimming removed 7 bases from V and 3 bases from J, with 9 bases in between. In DNA, the CDR3 is TGTGCCAGCAACGGAGCTAAAGAGACCCAGTACTTC. Its translation: CASNGAKETQYF.

This chain connects TRBV6-5 to TRBJ2-2, with 7 bases aligning to TRBD1. The J segment lost 0 bases and the V segment lost 5 bases, leaving 0 bases of the junction unmatched. The CDR3 runs 14 residues. Germline assignment: CDR1 MNHEY and CDR2 SVGAGI. Here the CDR3 reads CASSGTANTGELFF. The CDR3 coding sequence is TGTGCCAGCAGTGGGACAGCGAACACCGGGGAGCTGTTTTTT.

This rearrangement joins TRBV19 to TRBJ2-2; unclear D gene. This CDR3 has 14 residues. V shed 6 bases and J shed 7 bases, with 15 bases lying between them. Germline V CDR1 and CDR2: LNHDA, SQIVND (reference sequence). Here the CDR3 DNA reads TGTGCCAGTAGCACCCAGCATTGGAGCGGGGAGCTGTTTTTT. It translates to CASSTQHWSGELFF.

The chain links TRBV7-2 to TRBJ1-5, with D perhaps TRBD1 (5 bases). V was shortened by 5 bases and J by 3 bases, with 20 bases between the two germline ends. The CDR3 length is 17 residues. Germline V gene data show CDR1 as SGHTA and CDR2 as FQGNSA. CDR3 loop: CASSPKGWGDPNQPQHF. CDR3 sequence (DNA): TGTGCCAGCAGCCCTAAGGGCTGGGGGGATCCCAATCAGCCCCAGCATTTT.

V usage is TRBV5-1 and J usage is TRBJ2-3, with a tentative D call TRBD2 (5 bases). The CDR3 spans 16 residues. Between the trimmed V and J ends, which lost 3 bases and 0 bases, there was a span of 14 bases. Germline CDR1 reads SGHRS; CDR2 reads YFSETQ. The CDR3 sequence is CASSSTSGSSTDTQYF. The CDR3 nucleotides are TGCGCCAGCAGCTCAACCAGCGGCTCTAGCACAGATACGCAGTATTTT. The full variable domain, with the rest looked up from reference TRBV5-1 and TRBJ2-3, is KAGVTQTPRYLIKTRGQQVTLSCSPISGHRSVSWYQQTPGQGLQFLFEYFSETQRNKGNFPGRFSGRQFSNSRSEMNVSTLELGDSALYLCASSSTSGSSTDTQYFGPGTRLTVL.

This sequence joins TRBV6-5 and TRBJ2-7; the match to TRBD1 covers 11 bases. The ends lost 2 bases at V and 3 bases at J; junction bases unmatched: 6. Germline CDR1 reads MNHEY; CDR2 reads SVGAGI. The CDR3 sequence is 16 residues long. DNA for the CDR3: TGTGCCAGCAGTTACCCCGGGACAGGGGGGAACTACGAGCAGTACTTC. Its translation: CASSYPGTGGNYEQYF.

The rearrangement links TRBV6-6 to TRBJ1-5; no firm D call. The germline V gene has CDR1 MNHNY and CDR2 SVGAGI (reference sequence). Trimming pared 3 bases from V and 1 base from J, leaving 10 bases between. The CDR3 totals 15 residues. The CDR3 sequence: CASSYEFRSNQPQHF. CDR3 nucleotides: TGTGCCAGCAGTTATGAGTTCCGGAGCAATCAGCCCCAGCATTTT.

The V and J genes are TRBV27 and TRBJ2-7; 7 positions match TRBD1. Trimming at V came to 3 bases and at J to 2 bases, leaving 13 bases not matched to a gene. The CDR3 contains 17 residues. Germline V CDR1 and CDR2: MNHEY, SMNVEV (reference sequence). The CDR3 sequence: CASSFIPGSDRPYEQYF. CDR3 DNA sequence: TGTGCCAGCAGTTTCATTCCGGGATCGGACAGGCCCTACGAGCAGTACTTC.

The J gene is TRBJ2-1, the V gene TRBV29-1, with TRBD2 matching 8 bases. Germline loops: CDR1 SQVTM, CDR2 ANQGSEA. This CDR3 has 13 residues. Trimming removed 5 bases from V and 0 bases from J; junction bases left unmatched: 0. CDR3 region: CSVSGSSYNEQFF. For the CDR3, the DNA is TGCAGCGTTAGCGGGAGCTCCTACAATGAGCAGTTCTTC.

The rearrangement links TRBV30 to TRBJ2-3, with D tentatively TRBD2 (5 bases). With 1 base removed from V and 0 bases from J, the gap between germline ends came to 11 bases. Germline V gene lookup returns CDR1 GTSNPN and CDR2 SVGIG (reference sequence). This CDR3 contains 15 residues. The CDR3 loop is CAWSGTGISTDTQYF. CDR3 bases: TGTGCCTGGAGTGGAACGGGGATTAGCACAGATACGCAGTATTTT.

The J gene is TRBJ2-7, the V gene TRBV19; 10 positions match TRBD2. The germline CDR1 and CDR2 sequences are LNHDA and SQIVND (reference sequence). The CDR3 runs 15 residues. Losses at the gene ends were 5 bases for V and 5 bases for J; bases not matched to a gene: 9. CDR3 coding DNA: TGTGCCAGTAGTGTATCCAGCGGGAGGGTCGACGAGCAGTACTTC. Its protein is CASSVSSGRVDEQYF.

This sequence joins TRBV10-1 and TRBJ1-6, with D possibly matching TRBD1 (6 bases). V was cut by 9 bases and J by 2 bases, with 17 bases left in between. The CDR3 is made up of 16 amino acids. Germline V gene data show CDR1 as WNHNN and CDR2 as SYGVQD (reference sequence). CDR3 protein: CARNLQGVPYNSPLHF. The CDR3 coding sequence is TGCGCCAGAAATTTACAGGGAGTCCCCTATAATTCACCCCTCCACTTT.

This rearrangement joins TRBV5-4 to TRBJ1-2; possible D gene TRBD1, 5 bases. Trimming cost V 4 bases and J 5 bases, with 12 bases left between them. Germline CDR1 is SGHNT and CDR2 is YYREEE (reference sequence). The CDR3 length is 13 residues. The DNA of the CDR3 is TGTGCCAGCAGCCGTCAAAGGGGATATGGCTACACCTTC. Residues: CASSRQRGYGYTF.

This chain connects TRBV27 to TRBJ2-2; D is undetermined. CDR3 length: 16 amino acids. V was cut by 2 bases and J by 1 base, with 11 bases left in between. Germline CDR1 and CDR2: MNHEY and SMNVEV (reference sequence). The CDR3 loop reads CASSLAGGVNTGELFF. The CDR3 DNA follows: TGTGCCAGCAGTTTAGCCGGTGGAGTGAACACCGGGGAGCTGTTTTTT.

The rearrangement links TRBV15 to TRBJ2-7; D possibly corresponds to TRBD1 (7 bases). The CDR3 is 15 amino acids. V was cut by 0 bases and J by 6 bases, with 15 bases left in between. The germline V gene has CDR1 LNHNV and CDR2 YYDKDF (reference sequence). The CDR3 bases are TGTGCCACCAGCAGAGATGGCAGGGGGAGGTCCGAGCAGTACTTC. This encodes CATSRDGRGRSEQYF.

V and J are TRBV5-4 and TRBJ2-1; 8 positions match TRBD2. The germline CDR1 and CDR2 sequences are SGHNT and YYREEE (reference sequence). J lost 5 bases, V lost 10 bases, and 20 bases had no gene match. The CDR3 runs to 17 residues. The CDR3 nucleotides read TGTGCCCCCTCTGACGGGGGGGGAGGGCTCCGTAACAATGAGCAGTTCTTC. Amino acid sequence: CAPSDGGGGLRNNEQFF.

The CDR3 DNA is TGTGCCAGCAGCCTGACAGGGGTCTATGGCTACACCTTC. This gives the protein CASSLTGVYGYTF. This chain uses TRBV28 with TRBJ1-2, with 8 bases aligning to TRBD1. CDR1 and CDR2 from the germline V gene are MDHEN and SYDVKM. Trimming took 6 bases from V and 4 from J; bases not matched to a gene: 4. The CDR3 length is 13 residues.

Points on this clone: Other DNA sequences in the same sample also yield this CDR3. V is TRBV7-9 and J is TRBJ1-2, with D tentatively TRBD1 (5 bases). V lost 1 base and J lost 6, with 6 bases in between. This CDR3 comprises 12 residues. Germline V CDR1 and CDR2: SEHNR, FQNEAQ (reference sequence). The CDR3 DNA follows: TGTGCCAGCAGCTTAGAAGGGGATGGCTACACCTTC. It codes for CASSLEGDGYTF.